This T cell receptor beta chain was recorded in a study of T-cell memory formation after mild COVID-19. This clonotype has only one observation. The V gene's germline CDR1 is MNHEY and CDR2 SVGAGI. The CDR3 has 15 amino acids. The germline V and J ends were trimmed by 6 bases and 0 bases, with 12 bases remaining between them. TCRdb re-analysed the 5' RACE reads in MiXCR, keeping a single row per CDR3 protein. This repertoire shows a few hundred thousand distinct CDR3 sequences, roughly 17% found once; its top ten account for roughly 25%. The sequence was collected from a man younger than 35 who had mild COVID-19 (a few samples of this study predate the infection). Cell type and time point are not known. J is TRBJ1-3 and V is TRBV6-5, with D unclear. Sequenced material: PBMCs or a T cell subset sorted from them (not recorded which). The CDR3 nucleotides are TGTGCCAGCAGGGTTTCCTACAGCTCTGGAAACACCATATATTTT. Protein sequence: CASRVSYSSGNTIYF.